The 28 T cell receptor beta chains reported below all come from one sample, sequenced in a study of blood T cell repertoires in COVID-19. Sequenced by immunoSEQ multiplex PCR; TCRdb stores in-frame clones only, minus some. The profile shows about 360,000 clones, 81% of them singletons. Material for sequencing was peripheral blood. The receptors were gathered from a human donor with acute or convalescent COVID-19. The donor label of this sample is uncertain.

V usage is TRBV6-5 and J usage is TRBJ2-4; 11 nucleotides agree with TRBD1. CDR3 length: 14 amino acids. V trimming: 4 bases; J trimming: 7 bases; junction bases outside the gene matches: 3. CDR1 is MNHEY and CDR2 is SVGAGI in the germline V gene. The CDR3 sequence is CASSFRDRGNIQYF. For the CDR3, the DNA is TGTGCCAGCAGTTTCCGGGACAGGGGGAACATTCAGTACTTC.

The CDR3 coding sequence is TGTGCCAGCTCACCGCAGGGGTTAACGGGCTATGGCTACACCTTC. Protein product: CASSPQGLTGYGYTF. The rearrangement links TRBV18 to TRBJ1-2; D perhaps matches TRBD1 (6 bases). In germline, CDR1 is KGHSH, CDR2 LQKENI. The CDR3 length is 15 residues. Trimming removed 3 bases at V and 4 bases at J, with 15 bases between.

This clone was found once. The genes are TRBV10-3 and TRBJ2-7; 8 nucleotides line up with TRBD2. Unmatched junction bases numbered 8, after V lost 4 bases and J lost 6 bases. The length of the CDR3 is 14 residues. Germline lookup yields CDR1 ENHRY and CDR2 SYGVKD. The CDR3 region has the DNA TGTGCCATCAGTGGTCAGCGGGAGTTCGGCGAGCAGTACTTC. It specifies CAISGQREFGEQYF.

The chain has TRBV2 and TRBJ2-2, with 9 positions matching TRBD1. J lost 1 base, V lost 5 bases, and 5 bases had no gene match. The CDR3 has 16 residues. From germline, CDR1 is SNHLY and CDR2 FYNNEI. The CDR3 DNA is TGTGCCAGCAGTATTCCGACAGGGGGGAACACCGGGGAGCTGTTTTTT. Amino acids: CASSIPTGGNTGELFF. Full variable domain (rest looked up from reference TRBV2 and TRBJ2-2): EPEVTQTPSHQVTQMGQEVILRCVPISNHLYFYWYRQILGQKVEFLVSFYNNEISEKSEIFDDQFSVERPDGSNFTLKIRSTKLEDSAMYFCASSIPTGGNTGELFFGEGSRLTVL.

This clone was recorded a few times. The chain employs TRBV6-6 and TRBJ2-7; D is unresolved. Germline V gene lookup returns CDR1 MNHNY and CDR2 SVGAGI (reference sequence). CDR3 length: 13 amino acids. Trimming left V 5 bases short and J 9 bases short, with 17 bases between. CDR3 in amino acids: CASSPPGAVRQYF. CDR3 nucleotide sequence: TGTGCCAGCAGTCCCCCAGGTGCTGTGAGGCAGTACTTC.

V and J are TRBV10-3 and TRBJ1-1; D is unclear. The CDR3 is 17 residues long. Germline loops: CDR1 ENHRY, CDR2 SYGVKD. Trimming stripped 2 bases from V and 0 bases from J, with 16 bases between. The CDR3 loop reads CAISEQPAFLMNTEAFF. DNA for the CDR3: TGTGCCATCAGTGAGCAGCCAGCGTTCCTCATGAACACTGAAGCTTTCTTT.

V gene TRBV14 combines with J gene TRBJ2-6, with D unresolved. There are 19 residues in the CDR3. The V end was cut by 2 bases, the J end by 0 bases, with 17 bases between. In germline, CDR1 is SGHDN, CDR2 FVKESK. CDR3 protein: CASSQYSILQVSGANVLTF. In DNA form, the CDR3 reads TGTGCCAGCAGCCAATATAGCATACTACAAGTCTCTGGGGCCAACGTCCTGACTTTC.

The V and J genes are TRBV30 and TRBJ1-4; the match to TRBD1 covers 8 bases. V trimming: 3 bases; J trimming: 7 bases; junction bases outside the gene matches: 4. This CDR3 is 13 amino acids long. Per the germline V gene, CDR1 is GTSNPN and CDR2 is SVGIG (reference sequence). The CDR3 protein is CAWRGQAVEKLFF. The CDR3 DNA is TGTGCCTGGAGGGGACAGGCCGTTGAAAAACTGTTTTTT.

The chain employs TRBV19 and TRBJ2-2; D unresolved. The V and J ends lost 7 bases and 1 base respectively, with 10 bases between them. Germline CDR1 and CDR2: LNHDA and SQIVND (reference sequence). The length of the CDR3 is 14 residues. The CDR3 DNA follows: TGTGCCAGTAAGAAAGGAGTGAACACCGGGGAGCTGTTTTTT. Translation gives CASKKGVNTGELFF.

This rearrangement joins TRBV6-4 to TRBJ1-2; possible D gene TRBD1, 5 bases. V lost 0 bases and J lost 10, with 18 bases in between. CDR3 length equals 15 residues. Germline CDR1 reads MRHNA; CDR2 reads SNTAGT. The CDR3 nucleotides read TGTGCCAGCAGTGACTCCGCGGCGGGGCTATGGGACTACACCTTC. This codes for CASSDSAAGLWDYTF.

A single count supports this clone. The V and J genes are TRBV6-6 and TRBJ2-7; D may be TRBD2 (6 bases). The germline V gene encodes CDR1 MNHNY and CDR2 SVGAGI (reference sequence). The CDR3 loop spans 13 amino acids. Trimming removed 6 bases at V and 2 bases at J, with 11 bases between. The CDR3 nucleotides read TGTGCCAGCAGACTTGGAGGGCCCTACGAGCAGTACTTC. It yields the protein CASRLGGPYEQYF.

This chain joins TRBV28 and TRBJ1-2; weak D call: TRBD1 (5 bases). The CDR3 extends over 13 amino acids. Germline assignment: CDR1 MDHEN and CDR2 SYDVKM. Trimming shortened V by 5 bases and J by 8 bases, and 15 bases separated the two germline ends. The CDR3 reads CASSLRTGGGYTF. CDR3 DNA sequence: TGTGCCAGCAGTCTGCGGACCGGGGGAGGCTACACCTTC.

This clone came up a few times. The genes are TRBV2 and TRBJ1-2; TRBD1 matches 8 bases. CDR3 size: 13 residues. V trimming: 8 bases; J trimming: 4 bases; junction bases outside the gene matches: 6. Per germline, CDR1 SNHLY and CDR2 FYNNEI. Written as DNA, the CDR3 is TGTGCCAGCGGTATTCAGGGGGCCTATGGCTACACCTTC. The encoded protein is CASGIQGAYGYTF.

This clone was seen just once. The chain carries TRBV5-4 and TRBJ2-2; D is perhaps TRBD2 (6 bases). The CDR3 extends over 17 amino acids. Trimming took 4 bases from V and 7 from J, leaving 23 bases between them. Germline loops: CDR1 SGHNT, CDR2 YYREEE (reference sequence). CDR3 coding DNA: TGTGCCAGCAGCCCGCCGGGAAGGCGGGGTCATATCGGGGAGCTGTTTTTT. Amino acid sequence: CASSPPGRRGHIGELFF.

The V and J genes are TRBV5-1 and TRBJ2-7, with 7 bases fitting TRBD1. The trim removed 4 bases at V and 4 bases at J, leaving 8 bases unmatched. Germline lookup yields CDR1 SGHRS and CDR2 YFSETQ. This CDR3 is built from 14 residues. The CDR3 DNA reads TGCGCCAGCAGCCCATGGGACAGAAGTTACGAGCAGTACTTC. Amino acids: CASSPWDRSYEQYF.

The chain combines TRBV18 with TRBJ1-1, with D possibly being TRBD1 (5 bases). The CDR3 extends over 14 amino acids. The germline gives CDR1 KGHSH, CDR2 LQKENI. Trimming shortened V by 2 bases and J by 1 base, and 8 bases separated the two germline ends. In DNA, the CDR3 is TGTGCCAGCTCACCAACACAGGAGAACACTGAAGCTTTCTTT. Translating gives CASSPTQENTEAFF.

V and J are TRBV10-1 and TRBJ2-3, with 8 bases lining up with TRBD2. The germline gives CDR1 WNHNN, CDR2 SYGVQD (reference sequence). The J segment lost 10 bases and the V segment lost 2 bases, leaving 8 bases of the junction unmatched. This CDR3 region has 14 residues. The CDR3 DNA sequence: TGCGCCAGCAGTGAGGACCCGGGACTAGGAGCGCAGTATTTT. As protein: CASSEDPGLGAQYF.

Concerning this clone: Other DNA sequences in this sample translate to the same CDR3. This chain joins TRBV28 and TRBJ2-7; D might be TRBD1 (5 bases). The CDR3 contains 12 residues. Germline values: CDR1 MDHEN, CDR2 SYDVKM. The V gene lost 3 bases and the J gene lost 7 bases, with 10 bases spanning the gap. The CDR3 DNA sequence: TGTGCCAGCAGTTTGGGGCGTCGGGAGCAGTACTTC. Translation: CASSLGRREQYF.

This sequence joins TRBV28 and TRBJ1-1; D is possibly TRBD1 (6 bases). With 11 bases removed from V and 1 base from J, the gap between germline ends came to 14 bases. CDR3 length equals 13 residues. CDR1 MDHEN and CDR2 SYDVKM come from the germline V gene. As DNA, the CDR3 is TGTGCCGGAGCCGGGACACCGAACACTGAAGCTTTCTTT. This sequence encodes CAGAGTPNTEAFF. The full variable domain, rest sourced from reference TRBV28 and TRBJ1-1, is DVKVTQSSRYLVKRTGEKVFLECVQDMDHENMFWYRQDPGLGLRLIYFSYDVKMKEKGDIPEGYSVSREKKERFSLILESASTNQTSMYLCAGAGTPNTEAFFGQGTRLTVV.

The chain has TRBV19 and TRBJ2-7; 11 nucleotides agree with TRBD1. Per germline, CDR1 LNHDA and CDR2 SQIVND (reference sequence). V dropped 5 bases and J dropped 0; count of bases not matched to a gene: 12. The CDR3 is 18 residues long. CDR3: CASSPNRPGTGGSYEQYF. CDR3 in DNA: TGTGCCAGTAGTCCCAACCGACCCGGGACAGGGGGCTCCTACGAGCAGTACTTC.

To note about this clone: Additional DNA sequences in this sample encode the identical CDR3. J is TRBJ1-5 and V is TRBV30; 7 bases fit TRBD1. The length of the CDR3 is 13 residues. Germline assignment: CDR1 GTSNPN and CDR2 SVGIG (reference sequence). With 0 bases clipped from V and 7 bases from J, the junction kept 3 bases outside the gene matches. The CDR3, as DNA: TGTGCCTGGAGTGTGGAGGGGGCCCAGCCCCAGCATTTT. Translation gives CAWSVEGAQPQHF.

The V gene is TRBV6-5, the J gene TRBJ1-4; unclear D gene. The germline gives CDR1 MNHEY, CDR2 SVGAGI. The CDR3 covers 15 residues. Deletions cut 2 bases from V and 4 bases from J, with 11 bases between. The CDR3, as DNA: TGTGCCAGCAGTTACCGGGGTTCTCTTAATGAAAAACTGTTTTTT. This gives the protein CASSYRGSLNEKLFF.

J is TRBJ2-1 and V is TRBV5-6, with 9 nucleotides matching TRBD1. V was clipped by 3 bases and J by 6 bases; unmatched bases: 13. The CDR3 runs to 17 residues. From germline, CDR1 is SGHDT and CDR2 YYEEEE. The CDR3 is CASSSITTGTGTNEQFF. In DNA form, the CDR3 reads TGTGCCAGCAGCTCGATAACAACCGGGACAGGGACCAATGAGCAGTTCTTC.

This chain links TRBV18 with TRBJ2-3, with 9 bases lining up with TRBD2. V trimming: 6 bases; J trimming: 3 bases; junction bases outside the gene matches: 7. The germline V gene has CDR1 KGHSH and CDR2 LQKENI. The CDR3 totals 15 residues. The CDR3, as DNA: TGTGCCAGCTCCCCGATTAGCGGGAGAACAGATACGCAGTATTTT. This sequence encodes CASSPISGRTDTQYF. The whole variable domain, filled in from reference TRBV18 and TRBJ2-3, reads NAGVMQNPRHLVRRRGQEARLRCSPMKGHSHVYWYRQLPEEGLKFMVYLQKENIIDESGMPKERFSAEFPKEGPSILRIQQVVRGDSAAYFCASSPISGRTDTQYFGPGTRLTVL.

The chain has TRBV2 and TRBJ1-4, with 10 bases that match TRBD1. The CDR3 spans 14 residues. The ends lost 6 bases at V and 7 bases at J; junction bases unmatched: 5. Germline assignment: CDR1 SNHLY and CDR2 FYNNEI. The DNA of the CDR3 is TGTGCCAGCAGAGAGACAGGGGGCACTGAAAAACTGTTTTTT. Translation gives CASRETGGTEKLFF.

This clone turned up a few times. This chain's CDR3 is CARGLAGGDTQYF. CDR3 bases: TGTGCCAGAGGACTAGCGGGGGGAGATACGCAGTATTTT. The rearrangement links TRBV2 to TRBJ2-3, with 14 positions matching TRBD2. The ends lost 9 bases at V and 5 bases at J; junction bases unmatched: 1. CDR3 length: 13 residues. Germline values: CDR1 SNHLY, CDR2 FYNNEI.

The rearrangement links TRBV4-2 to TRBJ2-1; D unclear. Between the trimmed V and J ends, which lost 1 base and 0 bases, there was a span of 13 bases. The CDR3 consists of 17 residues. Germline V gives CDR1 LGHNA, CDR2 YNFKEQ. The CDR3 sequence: CASSQAVDSSSYNEQFF. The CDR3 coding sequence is TGTGCCAGCAGCCAAGCAGTCGACTCGAGCTCCTACAATGAGCAGTTCTTC.

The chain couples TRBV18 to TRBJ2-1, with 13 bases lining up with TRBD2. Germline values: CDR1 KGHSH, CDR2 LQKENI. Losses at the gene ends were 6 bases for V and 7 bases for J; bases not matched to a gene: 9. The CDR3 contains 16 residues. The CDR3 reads CASSPRTSGGGNEQFF. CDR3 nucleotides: TGTGCCAGCTCTCCTCGGACTAGCGGGGGAGGTAATGAGCAGTTCTTC.